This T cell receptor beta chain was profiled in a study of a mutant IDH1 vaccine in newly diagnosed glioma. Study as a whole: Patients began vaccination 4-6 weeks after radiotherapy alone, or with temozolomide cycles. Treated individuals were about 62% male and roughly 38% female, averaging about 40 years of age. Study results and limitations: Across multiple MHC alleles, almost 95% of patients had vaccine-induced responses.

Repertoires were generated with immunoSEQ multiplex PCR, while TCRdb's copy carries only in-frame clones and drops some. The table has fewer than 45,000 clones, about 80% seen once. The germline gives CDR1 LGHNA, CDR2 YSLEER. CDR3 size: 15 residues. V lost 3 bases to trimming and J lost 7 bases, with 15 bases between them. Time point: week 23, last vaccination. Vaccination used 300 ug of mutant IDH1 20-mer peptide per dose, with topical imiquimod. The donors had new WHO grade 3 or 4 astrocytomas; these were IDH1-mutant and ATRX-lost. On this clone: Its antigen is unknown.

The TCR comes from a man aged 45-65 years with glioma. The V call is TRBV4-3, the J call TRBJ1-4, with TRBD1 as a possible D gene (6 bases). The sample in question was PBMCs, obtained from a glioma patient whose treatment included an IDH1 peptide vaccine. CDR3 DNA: TGCGCCAGCAGCCAGATACAGGGCCAGGGTGAAAAACTGTTTTTT. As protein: CASSQIQGQGEKLFF.